Presented here are 15 T cell receptor beta chains from one specimen sequenced in a study of blood T cell repertoires in COVID-19. Using immunoSEQ multiplex PCR, the repertoire was profiled, and TCRdb retains in-frame clones only, with some absent. The data show fewer than 500,000 clones, approximately 90% seen once. Sequencing input: peripheral blood. The origin of the receptors is a woman aged 25 to 39 with active or convalescent COVID-19.

The chain combines TRBV5-1 with TRBJ1-1; D remains unclear. This CDR3 is 13 amino acids long. Germline V gives CDR1 SGHRS, CDR2 YFSETQ. V gave up 4 bases and J gave up 1 base, with 8 bases separating them. The CDR3, as DNA: TGCGCCAGCAGCCGCGGCTGGAACACTGAAGCTTTCTTT. This gives the protein CASSRGWNTEAFF. The variable domain in full, with the rest retrieved from reference TRBV5-1 and TRBJ1-1, is KAGVTQTPRYLIKTRGQQVTLSCSPISGHRSVSWYQQTPGQGLQFLFEYFSETQRNKGNFPGRFSGRQFSNSRSEMNVSTLELGDSALYLCASSRGWNTEAFFGQGTRLTVV.

This clone was seen more than once but under ten times. The V gene is TRBV25-1, the J gene TRBJ1-5; 9 bases line up with TRBD1. V gave up 11 bases and J gave up 6 bases; unmatched junction bases: 8. The CDR3 length is 13 residues. Germline assignment: CDR1 MGHDK and CDR2 SYGVNS. CDR3 bases: TGTGCCGTCGCGGGACAGGGCGGTCAGCCCCAGCATTTT. It codes for CAVAGQGGQPQHF.

The chain combines TRBV18 with TRBJ2-1; 11 bases agree with TRBD2. CDR3 size: 14 residues. Trimming cost V 1 base and J 9 bases; bases outside gene matches: 2. Germline CDR1 reads KGHSH; CDR2 reads LQKENI. The CDR3 coding sequence is TGTGCCAGCTCACCACTAGCGGGAGGGGGTGAGCAGTTCTTC. It encodes CASSPLAGGGEQFF.

The CDR3, as DNA: TGCAGCGTTGGAGGCGGGGCGAACACCGGGGAGCTGTTTTTT. This codes for CSVGGGANTGELFF. V is TRBV29-1 and J is TRBJ2-2; D may be TRBD2 (6 bases). V gave up 4 bases and J gave up 0 bases, with 9 bases separating them. There are 14 residues in the CDR3. From germline, CDR1 is SQVTM and CDR2 ANQGSEA.

The J gene is TRBJ1-5, the V gene TRBV2; D is unclear. Germline V lookup: CDR1 SNHLY, CDR2 FYNNEI. This CDR3 region has 14 residues. Trimming took 2 bases from V and 6 from J, leaving 11 bases between them. CDR3 sequence (DNA): TGTGCCAGCAGTGAATTATTGTCAGGTCAGCCCCAGCATTTT. It codes for CASSELLSGQPQHF.

The chain combines TRBV10-2 with TRBJ1-3; D uncertain. The CDR3 sequence is 14 residues long. V was shortened by 6 bases and J by 2 bases, with 11 bases between the two germline ends. Per germline, CDR1 WSHSY and CDR2 SAAADI. The CDR3 here is CASSPGRAGNTIYF. CDR3 coding DNA: TGCGCCAGCAGCCCTGGGAGGGCTGGAAACACCATATATTTT.

The chain couples TRBV5-1 to TRBJ1-1; weak D call: TRBD1 (6 bases). Trimming took 0 bases from V and 2 from J, leaving 14 bases between them. Germline CDR1 and CDR2: SGHRS and YFSETQ. The CDR3 totals 16 residues. The CDR3, as DNA: TGCGCCAGCAGCTTGGACCCAGGGGAGGGAAACACTGAAGCTTTCTTT. Its translation: CASSLDPGEGNTEAFF.

This clone has a single count. V is TRBV19 and J is TRBJ1-2; D gene uncertain. This CDR3 contains 15 residues. Trimming removed 1 base from V and 3 bases from J, with 12 bases in between. Germline V gene sequence: CDR1 LNHDA, CDR2 SQIVND (reference sequence). The CDR3 region is CASSIVPVADYGYTF. CDR3 coding DNA: TGTGCCAGTAGTATAGTTCCAGTCGCAGACTATGGCTACACCTTC.

The chain joins TRBV19 to TRBJ1-1, with a tentative D call TRBD1 (5 bases). Trimming removed 4 bases at V and 6 bases at J, with 9 bases between. Looked up from germline, CDR1 is LNHDA and CDR2 is SQIVND (reference sequence). CDR3 size: 12 residues. CDR3 loop: CASSSGGSEAFF. DNA for the CDR3: TGTGCCAGTAGTAGCGGGGGTTCTGAAGCTTTCTTT.

The genes are TRBV7-8 and TRBJ2-7; 7 bases map to TRBD1. The CDR3 runs to 14 residues. Looked up from germline, CDR1 is SGHVS and CDR2 is FQNEAQ. Losses at the gene ends were 5 bases for V and 0 bases for J; bases not matched to a gene: 4. The CDR3, as DNA: TGTGCCAGCAGCATACAGGGGAGCTCCTACGAGCAGTACTTC. The encoded protein is CASSIQGSSYEQYF.

This chain uses TRBV19 with TRBJ2-2; D may be TRBD2 (5 bases). Germline CDR1 LNHDA, CDR2 SQIVND (reference sequence). The CDR3 loop spans 16 amino acids. Between the trimmed V and J ends, which lost 3 bases and 5 bases, there was a span of 16 bases. The CDR3 nucleotides are TGTGCCAGTAGTATTCGTGGAGGTGAGGGAACCGGGGAGCTGTTTTTT. It encodes CASSIRGGEGTGELFF.

The chain employs TRBV27 and TRBJ2-5, with 7 bases lining up with TRBD2. CDR1 and CDR2 (germline): MNHEY, SMNVEV (reference sequence). CDR3 size: 16 residues. Trimming cost V 5 bases and J 5 bases; bases outside gene matches: 14. CDR3 amino acids: CASSPRWAGDQETQYF. The CDR3, as DNA: TGTGCCAGCAGTCCACGATGGGCGGGAGATCAGGAGACCCAGTACTTC.

The J gene is TRBJ1-5, the V gene TRBV30, with 9 bases identical to TRBD1. CDR1 is GTSNPN, CDR2 SVGIG, per germline (reference sequence). Losses at the gene ends were 3 bases for V and 6 bases for J; bases not matched to a gene: 6. The CDR3 is 14 amino acids. The CDR3: CAWSAGTGFQPQHF. The CDR3 nucleotides read TGTGCCTGGAGCGCCGGGACAGGGTTTCAGCCCCAGCATTTT.

The chain combines TRBV18 with TRBJ1-5; TRBD1 agrees at 7 bases. The germline V gene has CDR1 KGHSH and CDR2 LQKENI. V was clipped by 2 bases and J by 7 bases; unmatched bases: 8. This CDR3 is built from 15 residues. The CDR3 spells CASSPNRGGEQPQHF. CDR3 DNA: TGTGCCAGCTCACCAAACAGGGGTGGGGAGCAGCCCCAGCATTTT.

CDR3 amino acids: CAWSGAAGGYHGYTF. CDR3 nucleotides: TGTGCCTGGAGTGGGGCGGCAGGGGGGTATCATGGCTACACCTTC. The rearrangement uses TRBV30 and TRBJ1-2, with 7 bases matching TRBD1. V trimming: 1 base; J trimming: 6 bases; junction bases outside the gene matches: 11. Germline CDR1 is GTSNPN and CDR2 is SVGIG (reference sequence). The CDR3 loop spans 15 amino acids.